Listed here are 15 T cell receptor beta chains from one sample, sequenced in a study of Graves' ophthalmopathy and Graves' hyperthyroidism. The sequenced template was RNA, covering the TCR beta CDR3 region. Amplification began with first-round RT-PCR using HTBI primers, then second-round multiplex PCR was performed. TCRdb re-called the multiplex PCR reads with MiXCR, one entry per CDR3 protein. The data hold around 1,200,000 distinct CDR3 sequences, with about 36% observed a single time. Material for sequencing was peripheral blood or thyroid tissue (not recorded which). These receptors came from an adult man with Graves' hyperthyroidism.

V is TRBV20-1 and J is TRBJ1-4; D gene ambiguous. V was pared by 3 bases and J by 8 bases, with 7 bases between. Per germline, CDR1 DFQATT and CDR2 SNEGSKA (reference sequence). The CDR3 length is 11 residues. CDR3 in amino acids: CSASHREKLFF. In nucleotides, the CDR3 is TGCAGTGCTAGTCACCGGGAAAAACTGTTTTTT.

DNA of the CDR3: TGTGCCAGCAGTGGTTCTTTCGGGAGATGGGAGACCCAGTACTTC. Translating gives CASSGSFGRWETQYF. The chain uses TRBV6-2 or TRBV6-3 and TRBJ2-5, with D possibly TRBD2 on 6 matching bases. The CDR3 loop spans 15 amino acids. The V end was cut by 5 bases, the J end by 5 bases, with 18 bases between. CDR1 is MNHEY and CDR2 is SVGEGT in the germline V gene.

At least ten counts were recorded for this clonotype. CDR3 nucleotide sequence: TGTGCCAGCACCCCGTCCCGACAGACCTATGGCTACACCTTC. This gives the protein CASTPSRQTYGYTF. The chain carries TRBV2 and TRBJ1-2; a possible D gene is TRBD1 (5 bases). There are 14 residues in the CDR3. Trimming took off 7 bases at V and 4 bases at J, with 16 bases between the two ends. Germline V CDR1 and CDR2: SNHLY, FYNNEI.

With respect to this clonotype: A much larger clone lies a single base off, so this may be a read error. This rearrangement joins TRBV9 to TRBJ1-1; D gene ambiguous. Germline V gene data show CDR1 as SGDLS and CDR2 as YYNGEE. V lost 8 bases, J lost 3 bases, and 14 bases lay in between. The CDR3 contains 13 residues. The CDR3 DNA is TGTGCCAGAAGCCCGCGCATGGACACTGAAGCTTTCTTT. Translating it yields CARSPRMDTEAFF.

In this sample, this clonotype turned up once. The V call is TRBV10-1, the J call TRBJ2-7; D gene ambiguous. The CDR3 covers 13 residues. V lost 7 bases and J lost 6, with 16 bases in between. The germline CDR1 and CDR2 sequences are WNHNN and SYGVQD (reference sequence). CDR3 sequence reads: CASKDPSRGEQYF. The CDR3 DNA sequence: TGCGCCAGCAAAGACCCTTCTCGAGGCGAGCAGTACTTC.

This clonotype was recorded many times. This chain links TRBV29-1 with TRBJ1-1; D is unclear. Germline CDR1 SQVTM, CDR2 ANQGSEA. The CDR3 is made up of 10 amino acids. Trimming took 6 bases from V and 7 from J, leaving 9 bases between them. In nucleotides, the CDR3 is TGCAGCGTAATACGGAGTGAAGCTTTCTTT. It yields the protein CSVIRSEAFF. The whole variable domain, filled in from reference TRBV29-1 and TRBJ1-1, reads SAVISQKPSRDICQRGTSLTIQCQVDSQVTMMFWYRQQPGQSLTLIATANQGSEATYESGFVIDKFPISRPNLTFSTLTVSNMSPEDSSIYLCSVIRSEAFFGQGTRLTVV.

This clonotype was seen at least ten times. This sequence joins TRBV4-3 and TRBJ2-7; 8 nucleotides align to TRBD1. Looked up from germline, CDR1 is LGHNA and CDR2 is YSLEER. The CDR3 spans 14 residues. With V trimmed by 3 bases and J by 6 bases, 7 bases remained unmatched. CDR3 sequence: CASSQSGQGREQYF. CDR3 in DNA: TGCGCCAGCAGCCAGAGCGGACAGGGCCGCGAGCAGTACTTC.

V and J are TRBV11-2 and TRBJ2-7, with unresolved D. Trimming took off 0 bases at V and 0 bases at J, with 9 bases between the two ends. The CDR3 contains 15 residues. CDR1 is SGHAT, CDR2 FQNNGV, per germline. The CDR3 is CASSLEATPSYEQYF. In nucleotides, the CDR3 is TGTGCCAGCAGCTTAGAGGCTACCCCCTCCTACGAGCAGTACTTC. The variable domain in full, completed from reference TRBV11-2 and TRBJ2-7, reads EAGVAQSPRYKIIEKRQSVAFWCNPISGHATLYWYQQILGQGPKLLIQFQNNGVVDDSQLPKDRFSAERLKGVDSTLKIQPAKLEDSAVYLCASSLEATPSYEQYFGPGTRLTVT.

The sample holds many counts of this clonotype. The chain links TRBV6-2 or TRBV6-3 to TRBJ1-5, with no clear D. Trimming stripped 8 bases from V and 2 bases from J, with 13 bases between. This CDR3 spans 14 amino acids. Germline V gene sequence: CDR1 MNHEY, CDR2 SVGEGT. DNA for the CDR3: TGTGCCAGCGGATCCTTCTACCGCAATCAGCCCCAGCATTTT. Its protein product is CASGSFYRNQPQHF.

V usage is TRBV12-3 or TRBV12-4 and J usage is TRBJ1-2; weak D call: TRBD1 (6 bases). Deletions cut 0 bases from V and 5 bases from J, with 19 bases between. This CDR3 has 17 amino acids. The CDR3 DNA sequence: TGTGCCAGCAGTTTAGCGAACCCACGACAGGCCGCTTATGGCTACACCTTC. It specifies CASSLANPRQAAYGYTF.

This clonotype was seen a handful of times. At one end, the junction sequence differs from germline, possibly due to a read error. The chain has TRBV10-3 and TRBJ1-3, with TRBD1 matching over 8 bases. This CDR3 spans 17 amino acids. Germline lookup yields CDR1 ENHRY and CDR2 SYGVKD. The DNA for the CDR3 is TGTGCCAGCAGTTACGGCGGGACAGGCGTCTCTGGAAACACCATATATTTT. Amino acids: CASSYGGTGVSGNTIYF.

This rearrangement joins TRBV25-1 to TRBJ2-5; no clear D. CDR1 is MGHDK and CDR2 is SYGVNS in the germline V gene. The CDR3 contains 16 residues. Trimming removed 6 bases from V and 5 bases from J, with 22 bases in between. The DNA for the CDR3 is TGTGCCAGCAGCGCCCCCCTAGGAACCCCACGGGAGACCCAGTACTTC. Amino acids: CASSAPLGTPRETQYF.

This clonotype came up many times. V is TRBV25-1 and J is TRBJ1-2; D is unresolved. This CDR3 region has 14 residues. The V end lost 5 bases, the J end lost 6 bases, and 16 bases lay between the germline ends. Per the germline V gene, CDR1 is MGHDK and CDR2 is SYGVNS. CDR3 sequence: CASSRGSYYDGYTF. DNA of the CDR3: TGTGCCAGCAGTCGGGGTTCCTACTATGATGGCTACACCTTC.

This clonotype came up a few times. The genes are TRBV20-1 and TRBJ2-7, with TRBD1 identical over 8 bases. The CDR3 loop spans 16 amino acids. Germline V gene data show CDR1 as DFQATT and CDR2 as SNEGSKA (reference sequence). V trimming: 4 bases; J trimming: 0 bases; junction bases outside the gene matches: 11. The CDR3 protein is CSANTYAGGASYEQYF. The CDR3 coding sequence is TGCAGTGCTAACACCTACGCAGGGGGCGCCTCCTACGAGCAGTACTTC.

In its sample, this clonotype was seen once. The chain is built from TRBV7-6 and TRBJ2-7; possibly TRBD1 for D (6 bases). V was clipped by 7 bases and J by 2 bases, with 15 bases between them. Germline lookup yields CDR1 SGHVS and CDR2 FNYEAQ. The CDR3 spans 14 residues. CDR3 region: CASTPEQGPYEQYF. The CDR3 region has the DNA TGTGCCAGCACCCCAGAACAGGGCCCCTACGAGCAGTACTTC. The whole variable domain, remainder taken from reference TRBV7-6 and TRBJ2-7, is GAGVSQSPRYKVTKRGQDVALRCDPISGHVSLYWYRQALGQGPEFLTYFNYEAQQDKSGLPNDRFSAERPEGSISTLTIQRTEQRDSAMYRCASTPEQGPYEQYFGPGTRLTVT.